The source of this T cell receptor (beta chain) is a study of T cell responses to AZD1222 COVID-19 vaccine. Broader study findings: Following two doses of AZD1222, Spike-specific TCR breadth and depth rose. The donor cohort was predominantly white British with a female majority, and clonal diversity may have been underestimated.

Germline V lookup: CDR1 SGHVS, CDR2 FQNEAQ. This CDR3 contains 14 residues. V lost 2 bases, J lost 2 bases, and 10 bases lay in between. Profiled with immunoSEQ multiplex PCR; TCRdb holds only in-frame clones, not every one. The sample carries roughly 56,000 clones, about 81% recorded once. Combined were second doses at about 4 or about 12 weeks. For this clone: Its antigen remains unknown.

The sequence came from an adult who received the AZD1222 COVID-19 vaccine. Sequences were derived from peripheral blood, sampled 28 days after the second AZD1222 dose. J is TRBJ2-7 and V is TRBV7-8; D may correspond to TRBD1 or TRBD2 (5 bases each). The CDR3 loop reads CASSLRDGTYEQYF. In DNA form, the CDR3 reads TGTGCCAGCAGCTTACGGGACGGAACCTACGAGCAGTACTTC.